The 25 T cell receptor beta chains below come from one sample, sequenced in a study of cytomegalovirus exposure and HLA in healthy donors. Primers included in the PCR were 60 Vbeta and 13 Jbeta primers. Assay used: immunoSEQ multiplex PCR; TCRdb lists only in-frame clones, some missing. The sample has tens of thousands of clones; more than 60% are singletons. What was sequenced was PBMCs. These receptor sequences come from a man aged 45-65 years in good health and CMV-seropositive.

V gene TRBV5-1 combines with J gene TRBJ2-7; the D gene is possibly TRBD1 (6 bases). The CDR3 loop spans 18 amino acids. Germline loops: CDR1 SGHRS, CDR2 YFSETQ. The V and J ends lost 3 bases and 1 base respectively, with 23 bases between them. CDR3 sequence (DNA): TGCGCCAGCAGCTCCCGGGACACCGGAACTTTAATTTCCTACGAGCAGTACTTC. Translated: CASSSRDTGTLISYEQYF.

The V and J genes are TRBV7-9 and TRBJ1-2; D call uncertain. Deletions cut 7 bases from V and 6 bases from J, with 12 bases between. CDR1 is SEHNR and CDR2 is FQNEAQ in the germline V gene (reference sequence). This CDR3 is built from 12 residues. In DNA form, the CDR3 reads TGTGCCAGCACCAAGCGGGAGGATGGCTACACCTTC. The encoded protein is CASTKREDGYTF.

The V and J genes are TRBV4-2 and TRBJ2-2, with D tentatively TRBD2 (5 bases). The germline CDR1 and CDR2 sequences are LGHNA and YNFKEQ. The V end was cut by 0 bases, the J end by 0 bases, with 11 bases between. The CDR3 contains 17 residues. CDR3 protein: CASSQDGLRANTGELFF. The DNA of the CDR3 is TGTGCCAGCAGCCAAGATGGGCTGAGGGCGAACACCGGGGAGCTGTTTTTT.

This clone was detected only once. V gene TRBV28 combines with J gene TRBJ2-7; 9 nucleotides align to TRBD1. With V trimmed by 2 bases and J by 4 bases, 3 bases remained unmatched. The CDR3 length is 14 residues. Germline values: CDR1 MDHEN, CDR2 SYDVKM. CDR3 residues: CASSLVDRGYEQYF. The CDR3 coding sequence is TGTGCCAGCAGTTTAGTGGACAGGGGTTACGAGCAGTACTTC.

The chain combines TRBV2 with TRBJ2-4; no reliable D call. There are 12 residues in the CDR3. V was shortened by 5 bases and J by 8 bases, with 10 bases between the two germline ends. CDR1 is SNHLY, CDR2 FYNNEI, per germline. The CDR3 DNA is TGTGCCAGCAGTTGGTCTCGAGACATTCAGTACTTC. As protein: CASSWSRDIQYF.

The chain links TRBV27 to TRBJ2-1; the D gene is possibly TRBD2 (5 bases). The CDR3 runs to 12 residues. Germline values: CDR1 MNHEY, CDR2 SMNVEV (reference sequence). Trimming removed 7 bases at V and 7 bases at J, with 11 bases between. The CDR3 bases are TGTGCCAGCAATGGGATAGCGAATGAGCAGTTCTTC. Encoded protein: CASNGIANEQFF.

This rearrangement joins TRBV11-2 to TRBJ2-7, with 7 bases aligning to TRBD1. The CDR3 spans 14 residues. The germline V gene has CDR1 SGHAT and CDR2 FQNNGV. V lost 5 bases, J lost 9 bases, and 13 bases stayed unmatched. The chain's CDR3 is CASSLNWGQPAQYF. Here the CDR3 DNA reads TGTGCCAGCAGCCTCAATTGGGGACAGCCGGCGCAGTACTTC.

This clone was observed a handful of times. CDR3 protein: CASSFVGQNTEAFF. CDR3 DNA sequence: TGTGCCAGCAGCTTTGTGGGACAGAACACTGAAGCTTTCTTT. V gene TRBV5-6 combines with J gene TRBJ1-1; tentative D call: TRBD1 (6 bases). Trimming shortened V by 2 bases and J by 1 base, and 9 bases separated the two germline ends. This CDR3 has 14 amino acids. The V gene's germline CDR1 is SGHDT and CDR2 YYEEEE.

J is TRBJ2-2 and V is TRBV4-3; 7 bases agree with TRBD1. Germline CDR1 is LGHNA and CDR2 is YSLEER. The CDR3 contains 16 residues. With V trimmed by 0 bases and J by 6 bases, 7 bases remained unmatched. The CDR3 nucleotides are TGCGCCAGCAGCCAAGACGAGACAGGGTGGGCCGGGGAGCTGTTTTTT. Translation gives CASSQDETGWAGELFF.

This rearrangement joins TRBV6-1 to TRBJ2-3; 8 positions match TRBD2. V lost 4 bases, J lost 6 bases, and 3 bases stayed unmatched. Germline lookup yields CDR1 MNHNS and CDR2 SASEGT. This CDR3 region has 13 residues. The CDR3 protein is CASSAEREDTQYF. CDR3 bases: TGTGCCAGCAGTGCGGAGCGGGAGGATACGCAGTATTTT.

The genes are TRBV5-4 and TRBJ1-1; unclear D gene. The germline gives CDR1 SGHNT, CDR2 YYREEE (reference sequence). Trimming shortened V by 3 bases and J by 3 bases, and 18 bases separated the two germline ends. The length of the CDR3 is 16 residues. The CDR3 region is CASSYETLGVYTEAFF. The CDR3 bases are TGTGCCAGCAGCTACGAGACCCTCGGGGTTTACACTGAAGCTTTCTTT. The full variable domain, with the rest looked up from reference TRBV5-4 and TRBJ1-1, is ETGVTQSPTHLIKTRGQQVTLRCSSQSGHNTVSWYQQALGQGPQFIFQYYREEENGRGNFPPRFSGLQFPNYSSELNVNALELDDSALYLCASSYETLGVYTEAFFGQGTRLTVV.

This clone was counted a few times. This sequence joins TRBV2 and TRBJ2-4, with 9 positions matching TRBD2. CDR1 is SNHLY and CDR2 is FYNNEI in the germline V gene. Trimming at V came to 5 bases and at J to 7 bases, leaving 9 bases not matched to a gene. CDR3 length: 15 residues. The CDR3 region is CASSPRAGGGNIQYF. The CDR3 DNA is TGTGCCAGCAGTCCCCGTGCGGGAGGGGGGAACATTCAGTACTTC.

The chain joins TRBV7-9 to TRBJ2-7; 7 bases align to TRBD2. With V trimmed by 8 bases and J by 4 bases, 17 bases remained unmatched. Germline V gives CDR1 SEHNR, CDR2 FQNEAQ (reference sequence). The CDR3 totals 16 residues. The CDR3 region is CASFSRPGLNDYEQYF. The CDR3 coding sequence is TGTGCCAGCTTCTCCCGCCCGGGACTAAACGATTACGAGCAGTACTTC.

This clone was recorded a few times. V and J are TRBV28 and TRBJ2-7; a possible D gene is TRBD1 (6 bases). Germline V gene data show CDR1 as MDHEN and CDR2 as SYDVKM. The CDR3 is 13 residues long. Trimming stripped 6 bases from V and 3 bases from J, with 12 bases between. The CDR3 DNA reads TGTGCCAGCAGCCCAGGGACAATCTACGAGCAGTACTTC. Amino acids: CASSPGTIYEQYF.

V usage is TRBV9 and J usage is TRBJ1-1, with a possible D match to TRBD1 (6 bases). Trimming removed 4 bases at V and 4 bases at J, with 8 bases between. The CDR3 length is 12 residues. Germline CDR1 is SGDLS and CDR2 is YYNGEE. The CDR3 nucleotides read TGTGCCAGCAGCACACAGGGCACTGAAGCTTTCTTT. Translation gives CASSTQGTEAFF.

This chain links TRBV2 with TRBJ2-5; TRBD1 matches 7 bases. V shed 0 bases and J 1 base; nucleotides not matched to a gene: 5. The CDR3 length is 16 residues. In germline, CDR1 is SNHLY, CDR2 FYNNEI. CDR3 loop: CASSEAQAGGQETQYF. In nucleotides, the CDR3 is TGTGCCAGCAGTGAAGCGCAGGCAGGGGGCCAAGAGACCCAGTACTTC.

The genes are TRBV10-2 and TRBJ1-1; 7 bases align to TRBD1. This CDR3 has 13 residues. Trimming removed 6 bases from V and 7 bases from J; junction bases left unmatched: 8. CDR1 is WSHSY and CDR2 is SAAADI in the germline V gene. The CDR3 nucleotides read TGCGCCAGCAGCGCGTCGGACAGGAGTGAAGCTTTCTTT. Translating gives CASSASDRSEAFF.

The rearrangement links TRBV5-4 to TRBJ1-2, with 7 positions matching TRBD1. The V gene end was trimmed by 6 bases and the J gene end by 2 bases; junction bases not matched to a gene: 13. The CDR3 is 16 residues long. Germline values: CDR1 SGHNT, CDR2 YYREEE (reference sequence). This chain's CDR3 is CASTLGFRDRNYGYTF. The CDR3 DNA follows: TGTGCCAGCACTCTGGGTTTCAGGGACAGAAACTATGGCTACACCTTC.

V is TRBV5-4 and J is TRBJ1-3; weak D call: TRBD1 (5 bases). This CDR3 is 16 amino acids long. The germline V gene encodes CDR1 SGHNT and CDR2 YYREEE (reference sequence). The V end lost 4 bases, the J end lost 3 bases, and 17 bases lay between the germline ends. CDR3 nucleotides: TGTGCCAGCAGCGAAGGACGGGGCGGGGGTGGAAACACCATATATTTT. Amino acid sequence: CASSEGRGGGGNTIYF.

The chain recombines TRBV2 with TRBJ1-2, with unresolved D. V lost 2 bases to trimming and J lost 0 bases, with 7 bases between them. Germline CDR1 is SNHLY and CDR2 is FYNNEI. The CDR3 is 14 residues long. CDR3 in amino acids: CASSEKSTNYGYTF. The DNA of the CDR3 is TGTGCCAGCAGTGAAAAGAGTACTAACTATGGCTACACCTTC.

This clone was picked up a small number of times. The chain recombines TRBV28 with TRBJ1-5; 10 bases agree with TRBD1. Germline V lookup: CDR1 MDHEN, CDR2 SYDVKM. This CDR3 has 14 residues. The trim removed 4 bases at V and 8 bases at J, leaving 5 bases unmatched. The CDR3 nucleotides read TGTGCCAGCAGTTCGGGACAGGGGAAAAAGCCCCAGCATTTT. It is translated as CASSSGQGKKPQHF.

CDR3 coding DNA: TGTGCCAGCAGCGCACAACAGGGGCGATTCAATGAGCAGTTCTTC. This encodes CASSAQQGRFNEQFF. V and J are TRBV9 and TRBJ2-1, with 7 nucleotides matching TRBD1. Losses at the gene ends were 3 bases for V and 6 bases for J; bases not matched to a gene: 9. Germline CDR1 SGDLS, CDR2 YYNGEE. The CDR3 totals 15 residues.

The chain carries TRBV5-4 and TRBJ2-1; 8 bases match TRBD2. Germline-derived CDR1 and CDR2 are SGHNT and YYREEE (reference sequence). The CDR3 consists of 16 residues. Trimming took 4 bases from V and 1 from J; bases not matched to a gene: 7. The CDR3 bases are TGTGCCAGCAGCCGGACTAGCACAAGGTCCTACAATGAGCAGTTCTTC. It translates to CASSRTSTRSYNEQFF.

The V call is TRBV2, the J call TRBJ2-7; 7 bases map to TRBD2. Germline CDR1 is SNHLY and CDR2 is FYNNEI. The CDR3 covers 15 residues. Trimming removed 4 bases from V and 0 bases from J; junction bases left unmatched: 6. The CDR3 DNA reads as TGTGCCAGCAGTGTGCGGGGGTCAGGCTCCTACGAGCAGTACTTC. Its protein product is CASSVRGSGSYEQYF.

The rearrangement links TRBV27 to TRBJ1-1; the match to TRBD1 covers 8 bases. The CDR3 loop spans 15 amino acids. Looked up from germline, CDR1 is MNHEY and CDR2 is SMNVEV (reference sequence). Trimming at V came to 6 bases and at J to 6 bases, leaving 12 bases not matched to a gene. The CDR3 reads CASRPNRDRRSEAFF. DNA of the CDR3: TGTGCCAGCAGACCAAACCGGGACAGGCGTTCTGAAGCTTTCTTT.